Listed here are 10 T cell receptor beta chains from one sample, sequenced in a study of cytomegalovirus exposure and HLA in healthy donors. PCR primers comprised 60 Vbeta and 13 Jbeta primers. Method: immunoSEQ multiplex PCR; TCRdb's copy keeps in-frame clones and lacks some. The top ten clones hold approximately 0.8% of a sample with about 110,000 clones, just over 70% of them seen once. Material: PBMCs. These TCRs come from a boy aged 5-17 years in good health and CMV-seronegative.

The CDR3 spells CASSSTVSYEQYF. In nucleotides, the CDR3 is TGTGCCAGCAGCTCGACAGTTTCCTACGAGCAGTACTTC. The chain combines TRBV11-3 with TRBJ2-7, with D possibly matching TRBD1 (5 bases). The germline V gene has CDR1 SGHNT and CDR2 YENEEA. The CDR3 is made up of 13 amino acids. V was trimmed by 4 bases and J by 1 base, leaving 8 bases between them.

The chain has TRBV9 and TRBJ2-3, with 15 bases aligning to TRBD2. Trimming removed 0 bases from V and 5 bases from J; junction bases left unmatched: 4. This CDR3 has 17 residues. Germline loops: CDR1 SGDLS, CDR2 YYNGEE. The CDR3 DNA reads as TGTGCCAGCAGCGTAGCCGGGACTAGCGGGAGGATAGATACGCAGTATTTT. It codes for CASSVAGTSGRIDTQYF. Complete variable domain (other parts from reference TRBV9 and TRBJ2-3): DSGVTQTPKHLITATGQRVTLRCSPRSGDLSVYWYQQSLDQGLQFLIQYYNGEERAKGNILERFSAQQFPDLHSELNLSSLELGDSALYFCASSVAGTSGRIDTQYFGPGTRLTVL.

The chain recombines TRBV7-9 with TRBJ2-7; D is undetermined. V was shortened by 5 bases and J by 0 bases, with 8 bases between the two germline ends. The CDR3 has 13 residues. The germline CDR1 and CDR2 sequences are SEHNR and FQNEAQ (reference sequence). The CDR3: CASSLVSSYEQYF. The DNA for the CDR3 is TGTGCCAGCAGCCTCGTATCCTCCTACGAGCAGTACTTC.

V is TRBV6-4 and J is TRBJ1-5; 8 bases line up with TRBD1. The V gene's germline CDR1 is MRHNA and CDR2 SNTAGT. CDR3 length: 18 residues. Trimming cost V 6 bases and J 0 bases; bases outside gene matches: 13. CDR3 residues: CASRRRQGKFYSNQPQHF. CDR3 in DNA: TGTGCCAGCAGGAGAAGACAGGGGAAATTTTATAGCAATCAGCCCCAGCATTTT.

The chain links TRBV2 to TRBJ2-7, with TRBD2 matching 8 bases. V lost 2 bases and J lost 3; bases outside the gene matches: 9. CDR3 length: 16 amino acids. Germline V gene data show CDR1 as SNHLY and CDR2 as FYNNEI. CDR3 nucleotides: TGTGCCAGCAGTGAAATCAGTATAGCGGGAATCTACGAGCAGTACTTC. This sequence encodes CASSEISIAGIYEQYF.

J is TRBJ1-2 and V is TRBV5-6; tentatively, D is TRBD1 (6 bases). Germline-derived CDR1 and CDR2 are SGHDT and YYEEEE. V was cut by 0 bases and J by 4 bases, with 10 bases left in between. The CDR3 has 14 residues. The CDR3 protein is CASSLALDSYGYTF. The DNA for the CDR3 is TGTGCCAGCAGCTTGGCCTTGGACAGCTATGGCTACACCTTC.

This sequence joins TRBV4-3 and TRBJ2-1; 9 positions match TRBD1. V gave up 0 bases and J gave up 4 bases; unmatched junction bases: 4. The CDR3 has 16 amino acids. Per the germline V gene, CDR1 is LGHNA and CDR2 is YSLEER. Written as DNA, the CDR3 is TGCGCCAGCAGCCAAGATTTAGGACAGGGGTACAATGAGCAGTTCTTC. Encoded protein: CASSQDLGQGYNEQFF.

The rearrangement uses TRBV27 and TRBJ1-6, with no clear D. Germline CDR1 reads MNHEY; CDR2 reads SMNVEV (reference sequence). V was pared by 7 bases and J by 9 bases, with 19 bases between. CDR3 length: 15 residues. The CDR3 spells CASTLSLSTRSPLHF. The CDR3 region has the DNA TGTGCCAGCACCCTCTCTTTATCTACCCGTTCACCCCTCCACTTT.

The table lists this clone with a few counts. V usage is TRBV6-6 and J usage is TRBJ2-7; no clear D gene. The ends were cut back, 5 bases at V and 4 bases at J, with 12 bases in the middle. Germline V CDR1 and CDR2: MNHNY, SVGAGI (reference sequence). The CDR3 covers 13 residues. The CDR3 DNA reads as TGTGCCAGCAGTGATCCCCCCGGGTACGAGCAGTACTTC. Translated, it gives CASSDPPGYEQYF.

This clone was counted once. V gene TRBV7-8 combines with J gene TRBJ2-7, with a weak D call TRBD2 (6 bases). V gave up 0 bases and J gave up 3 bases, with 15 bases separating them. The germline V gene encodes CDR1 SGHVS and CDR2 FQNEAQ. This CDR3 is built from 16 residues. This CDR3 is CASSLAEGSRIYEQYF. CDR3 DNA sequence: TGTGCCAGCAGCTTAGCGGAGGGCTCCCGGATCTACGAGCAGTACTTC. The full variable domain, rest sourced from reference TRBV7-8 and TRBJ2-7, is GAGVSQSPRYKVAKRGQDVALRCDPISGHVSLFWYQQALGQGPEFLTYFQNEAQLDKSGLPSDRFFAERPEGSVSTLKIQRTQQEDSAVYLCASSLAEGSRIYEQYFGPGTRLTVT.